This T cell receptor (beta chain) stems from a study of OX40 agonist ivuxolimab in advanced cancers. Study in general: As their treatment, patients were administered ivuxolimab, an agonistic anti-OX40 (CD134) antibody. Among those enrolled, mean age was approximately 60 years (range 23 to 79) and about 79% were male. Study outcomes and limitations: In CD8+ T cells, expanded clones were on average more numerous than in CD4+. The authors also found low normalized T-cell clonal expansion in some nonresponders.

The sample holds one count of this clone. What it recognizes is unknown. Here immunoSEQ multiplex PCR was the method, and the copy in TCRdb shows in-frame clones only, minus some. Of over 45,000 clones in the sample, 80% to 90% were seen once. The sequence was collected from an adult with an advanced solid tumor such as melanoma, head and neck, liver or kidney cancer. The specimen comprised CD4+ or CD8+ T cells sorted from blood, sampled in a trial of the OX40 agonist ivuxolimab.

The CDR3 region is CASSPGGGTEKLFF. The CDR3 bases are TGTGCCAGCTCACCCGGGGGGGGCACTGAAAAACTGTTTTTT. This rearrangement joins TRBV18 to TRBJ1-4; tentative D call: TRBD1 (6 bases). The ends were cut back, 3 bases at V and 7 bases at J, with 12 bases in the middle. The CDR3 length is 14 residues. Germline CDR1 KGHSH, CDR2 LQKENI.